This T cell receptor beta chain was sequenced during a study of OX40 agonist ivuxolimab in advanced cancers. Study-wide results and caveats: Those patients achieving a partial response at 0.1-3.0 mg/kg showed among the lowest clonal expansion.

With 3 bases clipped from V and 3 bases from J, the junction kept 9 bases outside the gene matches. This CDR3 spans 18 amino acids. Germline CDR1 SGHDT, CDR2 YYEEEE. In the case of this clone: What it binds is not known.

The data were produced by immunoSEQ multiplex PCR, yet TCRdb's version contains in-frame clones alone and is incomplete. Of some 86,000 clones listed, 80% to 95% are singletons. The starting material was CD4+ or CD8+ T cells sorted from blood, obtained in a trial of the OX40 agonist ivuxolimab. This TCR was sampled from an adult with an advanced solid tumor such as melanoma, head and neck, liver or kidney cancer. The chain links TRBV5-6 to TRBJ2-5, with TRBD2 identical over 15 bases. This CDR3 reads CASSSQGLAGGVEETQYF. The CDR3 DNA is TGTGCCAGCAGCTCGCAAGGACTAGCGGGAGGGGTAGAAGAGACCCAGTACTTC.